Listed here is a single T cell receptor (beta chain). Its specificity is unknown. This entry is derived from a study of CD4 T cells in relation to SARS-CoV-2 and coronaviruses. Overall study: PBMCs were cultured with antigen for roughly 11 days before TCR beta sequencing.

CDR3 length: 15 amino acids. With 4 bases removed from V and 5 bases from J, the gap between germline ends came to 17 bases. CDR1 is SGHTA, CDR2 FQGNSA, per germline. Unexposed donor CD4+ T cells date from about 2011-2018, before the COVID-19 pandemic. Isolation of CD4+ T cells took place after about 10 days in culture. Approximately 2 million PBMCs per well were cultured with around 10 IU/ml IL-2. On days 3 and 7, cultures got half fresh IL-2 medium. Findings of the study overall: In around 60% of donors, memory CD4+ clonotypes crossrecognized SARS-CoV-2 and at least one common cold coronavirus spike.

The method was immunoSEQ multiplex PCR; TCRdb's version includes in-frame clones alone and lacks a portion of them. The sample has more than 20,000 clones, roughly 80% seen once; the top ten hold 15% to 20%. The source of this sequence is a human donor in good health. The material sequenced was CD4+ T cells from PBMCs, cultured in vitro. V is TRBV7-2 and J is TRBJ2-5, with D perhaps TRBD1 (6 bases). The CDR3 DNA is TGTGCCAGCAGCTCATTTCAGGGGCCAGGGGAGACCCAGTACTTC. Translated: CASSSFQGPGETQYF.